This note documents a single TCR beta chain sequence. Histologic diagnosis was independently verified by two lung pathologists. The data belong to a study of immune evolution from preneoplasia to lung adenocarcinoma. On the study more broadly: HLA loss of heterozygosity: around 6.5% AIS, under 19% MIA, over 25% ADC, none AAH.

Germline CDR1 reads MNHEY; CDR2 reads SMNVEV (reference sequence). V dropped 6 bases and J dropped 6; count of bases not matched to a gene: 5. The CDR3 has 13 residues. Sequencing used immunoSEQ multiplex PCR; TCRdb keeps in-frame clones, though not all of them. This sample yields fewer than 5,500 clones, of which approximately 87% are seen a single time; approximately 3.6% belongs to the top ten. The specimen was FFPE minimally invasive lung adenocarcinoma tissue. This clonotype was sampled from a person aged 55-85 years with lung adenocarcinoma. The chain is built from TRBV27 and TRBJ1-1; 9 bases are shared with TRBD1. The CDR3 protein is CASSGTGRSEAFF. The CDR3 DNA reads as TGTGCCAGCAGCGGGACAGGGCGGTCTGAAGCTTTCTTT.